This entry is about one T cell receptor (beta chain). Its antigen is unknown. Other DNA sequences in this sample translate to the same CDR3. The treatment here: about 20 received Ad26.COV2.S at low or high dose, single or two shots; a few received placebo; per-sample allocation not given. Collection of samples fell on day 63 after the first vaccine or placebo injection. The vaccine antigen was prefusion-stabilized Wuhan SARS-CoV-2 spike. Germline CDR1 and CDR2: KGHSH and LQKENI. The CDR3 consists of 14 residues. The V gene end was trimmed by 3 bases and the J gene end by 6 bases; junction bases not matched to a gene: 7. The source of the sample is a study of Ad26.COV2.S vaccination and SARS-CoV-2 variants. Background on the study: Once, or twice with 56 days between doses, Ad26.COV2.S was given intramuscularly.

Assay used: immunoSEQ multiplex PCR; TCRdb lists only in-frame clones, some missing. The sample holds hundreds of thousands of clones, 65% to 90% seen once. Findings and caveats of the study: A substantial breadth of spike-specific CD8+ and CD4+ T cell responses after vaccination has been reported. Spike-specific TCR breadth in vaccine recipients exceeded that seen in placebo recipients.

The chain carries TRBV18 and TRBJ2-7, with 8 bases identical to TRBD1. The sequence was collected from a person aged 18-60 years who received the Ad26.COV2.S COVID-19 vaccine or a placebo. The sample in question was peripheral blood, obtained in a trial of Ad26.COV2.S vaccine versus placebo. This chain's CDR3 is CASSPGQGRVEQYF. CDR3 coding DNA: TGTGCCAGCTCACCTGGACAGGGAAGGGTCGAGCAGTACTTC. The entire variable domain, with the rest obtained from reference TRBV18 and TRBJ2-7, is as follows: NAGVMQNPRHLVRRRGQEARLRCSPMKGHSHVYWYRQLPEEGLKFMVYLQKENIIDESGMPKERFSAEFPKEGPSILRIQQVVRGDSAAYFCASSPGQGRVEQYFGPGTRLTVT.